A single sample is the source of the 19 T cell receptor beta chains below, sequenced in a study of Graves' ophthalmopathy and Graves' hyperthyroidism. RNA transcripts were the template, and TCR beta CDR3 regions were amplified from them. The workflow started with a first-round RT-PCR run with HTBI primers and then moved on to a second-round multiplex PCR. TCRdb passed the multiplex PCR reads through MiXCR, listing each CDR3 protein once. The sample gives about half a million distinct CDR3 sequences, about 15% of which show up once; approximately 9.8% is in the top ten. The sequenced sample was blood. These receptor sequences come from a woman under 40 with Graves' ophthalmopathy.

This clonotype was detected many times. The chain is built from TRBV12-3 or TRBV12-4 and TRBJ2-7; 8 bases align to TRBD2. The CDR3 totals 15 residues. J lost 5 bases, V lost 3 bases, and 9 bases had no gene match. CDR3 sequence: CASSFSGGGPNEQYF. The CDR3 DNA sequence: TGTGCCAGCAGTTTTTCCGGGGGGGGGCCCAACGAGCAGTACTTC.

This clonotype has ten or more counts. The gene calls are TRBV7-9 and TRBJ2-5, with D unclear. With 11 bases removed from V and 5 bases from J, the gap between germline ends came to 15 bases. The CDR3 extends over 12 amino acids. CDR1 SEHNR and CDR2 FQNEAQ come from the germline V gene (reference sequence). CDR3 nucleotides: TGTGCCGCTGGGCCAGCCGGGGAGACCCAGTACTTC. This gives the protein CAAGPAGETQYF. Based on the CDR3 plus reference TRBV7-9 and TRBJ2-5, the full variable domain is DTGVSQNPRHKITKRGQNVTFRCDPISEHNRLYWYRQTLGQGPEFLTYFQNEAQLEKSRLLSDRFSAERPKGSFSTLEIQRTEQGDSAMYLCAAGPAGETQYFGPGTRLLVL.

This clonotype has at least ten counts. A read error may account for a junction end that differs from germline. The rearrangement joins TRBV2 to TRBJ2-4; D is undetermined. The CDR3 is 13 residues long. From germline, CDR1 is SNHLY and CDR2 FYNNEI. DNA of the CDR3: TGTGCCAGCAGTGAATTTCGGAAAAACATTAAGTACTTC. Translated, it gives CASSEFRKNIKYF. Complete variable domain (other parts from reference TRBV2 and TRBJ2-4): EPEVTQTPSHQVTQMGQEVILRCVPISNHLYFYWYRQILGQKVEFLVSFYNNEISEKSEIFDDQFSVERPDGSNFTLKIRSTKLEDSAMYFCASSEFRKNIKYFGAGTRLSVL.

This clonotype was observed a single time. This sequence joins TRBV12-3 or TRBV12-4 and TRBJ2-7; TRBD2 aligns across 10 bases. V dropped 5 bases and J dropped 12; count of bases not matched to a gene: 13. The CDR3 runs to 14 residues. Here the CDR3 DNA reads TGTGCCAGCAGTCGGACTAGCGGAGCCCACCCTTGGTACTTC. It translates to CASSRTSGAHPWYF.

The sample holds many counts of this clonotype. The CDR3 DNA is TGCAGTGCTAGAGATAAGATGTCCTATGGCTACACCTTC. This sequence encodes CSARDKMSYGYTF. The chain links TRBV20-1 to TRBJ1-2; D gene ambiguous. The ends were cut back, 0 bases at V and 4 bases at J, with 9 bases in the middle. This CDR3 contains 13 residues. Per germline, CDR1 DFQATT and CDR2 SNEGSKA (reference sequence).

This clonotype has ten or more counts. The chain combines TRBV20-1 with TRBJ2-7; 10 bases match TRBD2. After removal of 1 base from V and 6 bases from J, the junction contained 6 bases not matched to a gene. The germline gives CDR1 DFQATT, CDR2 SNEGSKA (reference sequence). The CDR3 extends over 14 amino acids. The CDR3 DNA reads TGCAGTGCTAGAGTGACTAGCGGGTTGCCCGAGCAGTACTTC. The encoded protein is CSARVTSGLPEQYF.

There are many counts of this clonotype. V gene TRBV7-8 combines with J gene TRBJ2-7, with D unclear. The CDR3 is made up of 14 amino acids. Per the germline V gene, CDR1 is SGHVS and CDR2 is FQNEAQ. Trimming pared 5 bases from V and 3 bases from J, leaving 14 bases between. In DNA, the CDR3 is TGTGCCAGCAGCCCTGAGACGGATTTCTACGAGCAGTACTTC. It encodes CASSPETDFYEQYF.

This clonotype was counted a few times. This rearrangement joins TRBV2 to TRBJ1-5; tentatively, D is TRBD1 (5 bases). Germline loops: CDR1 SNHLY, CDR2 FYNNEI. V was clipped by 1 base and J by 6 bases, with 13 bases between them. There are 15 residues in the CDR3. The CDR3 DNA sequence: TGTGCCAGCAGTGAAGGTATGGGTGGGGGTCAGCCCCAGCATTTT. Its protein is CASSEGMGGGQPQHF.

This clonotype was recorded at least ten times. The chain combines TRBV27 with TRBJ2-7; 11 nucleotides align to TRBD2. Trimming cost V 10 bases and J 9 bases; bases outside gene matches: 23. Per the germline V gene, CDR1 is MNHEY and CDR2 is SMNVEV (reference sequence). The CDR3 runs to 17 residues. The CDR3 region has the DNA TGTGCCACCTCTAGGCTAGCGGGAGGAGGGGGGCCACGATGGCAGTACTTC. Translating it yields CATSRLAGGGGPRWQYF.

This clonotype occurred many times. The V and J genes are TRBV7-8 and TRBJ2-7; D might be TRBD1 (6 bases). V shed 3 bases and J shed 2 bases, with 8 bases lying between them. The CDR3 sequence is 13 residues long. Germline V gene lookup returns CDR1 SGHVS and CDR2 FQNEAQ. The CDR3 here is CASSFRDTYEQYF. The CDR3 bases are TGTGCCAGCAGCTTCCGGGACACCTACGAGCAGTACTTC.

This clonotype was seen repeatedly, ten times or more. The V and J genes are TRBV12-3 or TRBV12-4 and TRBJ1-2, with TRBD1 as a possible D gene (6 bases). The V end lost 6 bases, the J end lost 6 bases, and 20 bases lay between the germline ends. The CDR3 is 15 amino acids. Here the CDR3 reads CASSFPRAGDHGYTF. CDR3 nucleotides: TGTGCCAGCAGCTTCCCGAGGGCAGGGGATCATGGCTACACCTTC.

This clonotype came up many times. The chain links TRBV5-1 to TRBJ1-1; TRBD1 might be the D (5 bases). Germline values: CDR1 SGHRS, CDR2 YFSETQ. The CDR3 totals 13 residues. Trimming removed 4 bases at V and 4 bases at J, with 11 bases between. The CDR3 loop is CASSGQGPTEAFF. As DNA, the CDR3 is TGCGCCAGCAGCGGCCAGGGTCCCACTGAAGCTTTCTTT.

The sample holds many counts of this clonotype. J is TRBJ2-7 and V is TRBV19, with D possibly TRBD2 on 5 matching bases. The length of the CDR3 is 13 residues. The V end was cut by 3 bases, the J end by 6 bases, with 12 bases between. The germline V gene encodes CDR1 LNHDA and CDR2 SQIVND (reference sequence). CDR3 coding DNA: TGTGCCAGTAGTATCGGCGGAAGCGGCGAGCAGTACTTC. Its protein product is CASSIGGSGEQYF.

This clonotype was recorded at least ten times. The chain carries TRBV4-1 and TRBJ2-5; the D is unclear. The CDR3 has 15 residues. Looked up from germline, CDR1 is MGHRA and CDR2 is YSYEKL. Trimming cost V 4 bases and J 1 base, with 13 bases left between them. The CDR3 loop reads CASSPRLLSQETQYF. The CDR3 region has the DNA TGCGCCAGCAGCCCCCGATTGCTGAGCCAAGAGACCCAGTACTTC.

The chain couples TRBV3-1 to TRBJ2-1, with D maybe TRBD2 (6 bases). V dropped 4 bases and J dropped 2 bases, with 15 bases sitting between them. This CDR3 has 16 residues. Germline CDR1 reads LGHDT; CDR2 reads YNNKEL (reference sequence). The CDR3 loop is CASSLSTSLAYNEQFF. The DNA of the CDR3 is TGTGCCAGCAGCCTTTCGACTAGTTTGGCCTACAATGAGCAGTTCTTC.

The chain couples TRBV6-1 to TRBJ2-2; D unclear. The CDR3 has 15 amino acids. Trimming took off 7 bases at V and 3 bases at J, with 15 bases between the two ends. Germline lookup yields CDR1 MNHNS and CDR2 SASEGT. The chain's CDR3 is CASKDPATYTGELFF. In DNA form, the CDR3 reads TGTGCCAGCAAGGACCCGGCCACCTACACCGGGGAGCTGTTTTTT.

This clonotype was observed many times. The chain has TRBV6-4 and TRBJ2-3; 7 bases map to TRBD2. The V and J ends lost 3 bases and 2 bases, in that order; junction bases with no gene match: 2. Germline lookup yields CDR1 MRHNA and CDR2 SNTAGT. The CDR3 contains 14 residues. The CDR3 here is CASSESGDTDTQYF. The CDR3 nucleotides are TGTGCCAGCAGTGAGAGCGGGGACACAGATACGCAGTATTTT.

Many counts were recorded for this clonotype. The chain uses TRBV7-2 and TRBJ1-1; 7 nucleotides align to TRBD1. Germline CDR1 is SGHTA and CDR2 is FQGNSA. The CDR3 is 17 amino acids. J gave up 2 bases and V 5 bases, and 14 bases lay outside the gene matches. DNA of the CDR3: TGTGCCAGCAGCCGTAGCGCTCCCAGGGACAGAAACACTGAAGCTTTCTTT. This translates into CASSRSAPRDRNTEAFF.

This clonotype came up many times. V is TRBV5-1 and J is TRBJ1-2; D is possibly TRBD1 (6 bases). Germline-derived CDR1 and CDR2 are SGHRS and YFSETQ. Trimming removed 4 bases at V and 0 bases at J, with 10 bases between. The CDR3 is 14 amino acids. The CDR3 loop reads CASSPGQTNYGYTF. CDR3 sequence (DNA): TGCGCCAGCAGCCCTGGACAGACTAACTATGGCTACACCTTC.